This entry concerns a single T cell receptor beta chain. The antigen remains undetermined. Germline CDR1 and CDR2: SEHNR and FQNEAQ (reference sequence). CDR3 length: 16 amino acids. Deletions cut 2 bases from V and 2 bases from J, with 13 bases between. The data were taken from a study of T cell responses to AZD1222 COVID-19 vaccine. Study-wide results and caveats: Recipients of two AZD1222 doses showed rising Spike-specific TCR breadth and depth. Baseline antibody screening turned up just six seropositive AZD1222 recipients. The study found vaccine-associated CD4 TCRs spanning spike, dominant at 160-218 and 743-854.

Data came from immunoSEQ multiplex PCR; TCRdb stores just in-frame clones and leaves some out. The table records about 150,000 clones, about 89% of them present only once. The specimen comprised peripheral blood, sampled 28 days after the second AZD1222 dose. This receptor was obtained from an adult who received the AZD1222 COVID-19 vaccine. This chain links TRBV7-9 with TRBJ1-5; no reliable D call. The CDR3 loop is CASSLPDTEGNQPQHF. The CDR3 DNA sequence: TGTGCCAGCAGCTTACCAGATACTGAGGGCAATCAGCCCCAGCATTTT.